Listed here are 32 T cell receptor beta chains from one sample, sequenced in a study of neurological immune-mediated disorders. The time point here: longitudinal time-point 3. TCRdb reprocessed the 5' RACE reads via MiXCR and lists one record per CDR3 protein. The sample records about 53,000 distinct CDR3 sequences, approximately 9.2% being singletons. The sequencing input was PBMCs. The receptor source for this set is a woman in her 40s in good health.

This clonotype came up many times. The chain joins TRBV18 to TRBJ1-1, with no clear D. V lost 7 bases and J 6 bases, leaving 21 bases between the germline ends. CDR1 and CDR2 from the germline V gene are KGHSH and LQKENI. The CDR3 consists of 15 residues. The CDR3 sequence is CASFTQKGSAAEAFF. CDR3 nucleotides: TGTGCCAGCTTCACCCAGAAGGGATCGGCAGCTGAAGCTTTCTTT.

The table lists this clonotype with many counts. The V call is TRBV6-6, the J call TRBJ1-2; 9 bases are shared with TRBD1. Germline V CDR1 and CDR2: MNHNY, SVGAGI (reference sequence). The CDR3 totals 13 residues. After removal of 6 bases from V and 4 bases from J, the junction contained 3 bases not matched to a gene. Here the CDR3 DNA reads TGTGCCAGCAGAGACAGGGGGTTCTATGGCTACACCTTC. Its protein product is CASRDRGFYGYTF.

The table lists this clonotype with many counts. The chain employs TRBV20-1 and TRBJ2-3; D unclear. The V end lost 3 bases, the J end lost 0 bases, and 16 bases lay between the germline ends. The CDR3 contains 16 residues. CDR1 is DFQATT, CDR2 SNEGSKA, per germline (reference sequence). CDR3 in amino acids: CSASFVEPYSTDTQYF. CDR3 bases: TGCAGTGCTAGTTTCGTGGAACCCTATAGCACAGATACGCAGTATTTT.

There are many counts of this clonotype. This chain uses TRBV20-1 with TRBJ1-5; 11 nucleotides agree with TRBD1. Germline V gene lookup returns CDR1 DFQATT and CDR2 SNEGSKA (reference sequence). CDR3 length: 14 amino acids. Trimming took 1 base from V and 7 from J; bases not matched to a gene: 3. The chain's CDR3 is CSARGRTGGQPQHF. CDR3 bases: TGCAGTGCTAGAGGGCGGACAGGGGGCCAGCCCCAGCATTTT.

This clonotype occurred many times. The chain couples TRBV27 to TRBJ2-7; maybe TRBD1 (6 bases). CDR3 length equals 16 residues. Germline loops: CDR1 MNHEY, CDR2 SMNVEV (reference sequence). V was shortened by 0 bases and J by 2 bases, with 14 bases between the two germline ends. The CDR3 DNA reads TGTGCCAGCAGTTTATCAGGGGGATTTGGCCCCTACGAGCAGTACTTC. It encodes CASSLSGGFGPYEQYF.

This clonotype was found many times. The chain joins TRBV7-2 to TRBJ2-3; 8 bases are a match to TRBD2. CDR1 and CDR2 from the germline V gene are SGHTA and FQGNSA. V lost 1 base, J lost 10 bases, and 16 bases stayed unmatched. The CDR3 spans 17 residues. CDR3 nucleotides: TGTGCCAGCAGCTTAGTTCCTAGCGGGCCGATTGGGCTCTCGCAGTATTTT. Residues: CASSLVPSGPIGLSQYF.

This clonotype was recorded at least ten times. The rearrangement links TRBV7-8 to TRBJ2-3; tentative D call: TRBD1 (6 bases). Germline V CDR1 and CDR2: SGHVS, FQNEAQ. The ends were cut back, 5 bases at V and 2 bases at J, with 20 bases in the middle. The CDR3 spans 17 residues. This chain's CDR3 is CASSLDWTEKLTDTQYF. CDR3 sequence (DNA): TGTGCCAGCAGCCTCGATTGGACAGAGAAACTCACAGATACGCAGTATTTT.

This clonotype came up many times. CDR3 nucleotides: TGTGCCAGCGCCCTTTTTCAAGAGACCCAGTACTTC. Translated, it gives CASALFQETQYF. V gene TRBV7-2 combines with J gene TRBJ2-5; D unresolved. This CDR3 spans 12 amino acids. The V end lost 8 bases, the J end lost 2 bases, and 9 bases lay between the germline ends. CDR1 SGHTA and CDR2 FQGNSA come from the germline V gene.

Ten or more counts support this clonotype. The V gene is TRBV5-1, the J gene TRBJ1-2; D remains ambiguous. V dropped 0 bases and J dropped 4 bases, with 7 bases sitting between them. The CDR3 contains 13 residues. Per germline, CDR1 SGHRS and CDR2 YFSETQ. Written as DNA, the CDR3 is TGCGCCAGCAGCTTGGGAGCTTTCTATGGCTACACCTTC. Protein sequence: CASSLGAFYGYTF.

This clonotype was observed at least ten times. This chain links TRBV4-1 with TRBJ1-2, with 8 bases aligning to TRBD1. The CDR3 is 16 amino acids. V was pared by 10 bases and J by 2 bases, with 15 bases of the junction left unmatched. CDR1 is MGHRA and CDR2 is YSYEKL in the germline V gene. Here the CDR3 DNA reads TGCGCCACCTCCCCGGGTGGACAGGGTCTAAACTATGGCTACACCTTC. It codes for CATSPGGQGLNYGYTF.

This clonotype was recorded many times. The V and J genes are TRBV20-1 and TRBJ2-1; D may be TRBD2 (6 bases). There are 15 residues in the CDR3. With 3 bases removed from V and 9 bases from J, the gap between germline ends came to 21 bases. Germline V gene sequence: CDR1 DFQATT, CDR2 SNEGSKA (reference sequence). CDR3 protein: CSASALGRESGEQFF. In DNA, the CDR3 is TGCAGTGCTAGTGCTCTCGGCCGGGAGTCGGGTGAGCAGTTCTTC.

The V gene is TRBV20-1, the J gene TRBJ2-5; TRBD2 aligns across 7 bases. Trimming at V came to 6 bases and at J to 6 bases, leaving 10 bases not matched to a gene. CDR1 is DFQATT and CDR2 is SNEGSKA in the germline V gene (reference sequence). CDR3 length: 13 amino acids. CDR3 region: CSATNRGGKTQYF. In DNA, the CDR3 is TGCAGTGCCACAAACCGGGGAGGGAAGACCCAGTACTTC.

This clonotype was counted ten times or more. The chain employs TRBV3-1 and TRBJ2-7; either TRBD1 or TRBD2 may supply D (6 bases each). CDR1 LGHDT and CDR2 YNNKEL come from the germline V gene (reference sequence). The ends were cut back, 1 base at V and 2 bases at J, with 12 bases in the middle. CDR3 length equals 15 residues. The CDR3 reads CASSQAAGHAYEQYF. DNA of the CDR3: TGTGCCAGCAGCCAAGCGGCGGGACACGCCTACGAGCAGTACTTC.

The V gene is TRBV4-2, the J gene TRBJ2-2, with D perhaps matching TRBD2 (6 bases). Germline CDR1 reads LGHNA; CDR2 reads YNFKEQ. With 4 bases removed from V and 6 bases from J, the gap between germline ends came to 18 bases. This CDR3 has 16 amino acids. The CDR3 is CASSPSWGVSAGELFF. The CDR3 DNA reads as TGTGCCAGCAGCCCCTCTTGGGGGGTATCCGCCGGGGAGCTGTTTTTT.

In this sample, this clonotype turned up many times. The genes are TRBV12-3 or TRBV12-4 and TRBJ2-5; 7 bases fit TRBD2. The CDR3 contains 16 residues. With 6 bases clipped from V and 5 bases from J, the junction kept 15 bases outside the gene matches. In nucleotides, the CDR3 is TGTGCCAGCAGCCCCCTCCTGGGAGGGCCCCACGAGACCCAGTACTTC. It is translated as CASSPLLGGPHETQYF.

This clonotype was detected only a few times. The chain carries TRBV10-3 and TRBJ2-7, with D tentatively TRBD1 or TRBD2 (5 bases each). This CDR3 has 16 amino acids. Between the trimmed V and J ends, which lost 3 bases and 0 bases, there was a span of 15 bases. In germline, CDR1 is ENHRY, CDR2 SYGVKD. For the CDR3, the DNA is TGTGCCATCAGTGAAATGGGACGAAGGAGCTCCTACGAGCAGTACTTC. This encodes CAISEMGRRSSYEQYF.

This clonotype was detected many times. The J gene is TRBJ2-2, the V gene TRBV5-6; the D is unclear. Germline V gene lookup returns CDR1 SGHDT and CDR2 YYEEEE. Trimming took off 5 bases at V and 4 bases at J, with 12 bases between the two ends. The CDR3 runs 14 residues. The CDR3 sequence: CASRSGRVTGELFF. CDR3 coding DNA: TGTGCCAGCAGAAGTGGGCGAGTCACCGGGGAGCTGTTTTTT.

The V and J genes are TRBV7-2 and TRBJ2-3; possibly TRBD2 for D (5 bases). CDR1 is SGHTA and CDR2 is FQGNSA in the germline V gene. The CDR3 contains 14 residues. The V gene lost 5 bases and the J gene lost 1 base, with 10 bases spanning the gap. As DNA, the CDR3 is TGTGCCAGCAGCAGACCCGGGGGCACAGATACGCAGTATTTT. It yields the protein CASSRPGGTDTQYF.

The chain joins TRBV7-9 to TRBJ1-2, with 7 bases aligning to TRBD1. V shed 6 bases, J shed 8 bases, and the junction held 9 bases outside the gene matches. Germline V gives CDR1 SEHNR, CDR2 FQNEAQ (reference sequence). The CDR3 has 13 residues. The CDR3 here is CASRPKGAGGYTF. In DNA, the CDR3 is TGTGCCAGCAGACCCAAGGGGGCAGGCGGCTACACCTTC.

This clonotype was seen at least ten times. The V gene is TRBV4-3, the J gene TRBJ1-4, with a possible D match to TRBD1 (5 bases). Germline lookup yields CDR1 LGHNA and CDR2 YSLEER. V was clipped by 0 bases and J by 8 bases, with 10 bases between them. The CDR3 has 14 amino acids. CDR3 DNA: TGCGCCAGCAGCCAAGACTCGGGGCGGGAAAAACTGTTTTTT. As protein: CASSQDSGREKLFF.

This clonotype was recorded at least ten times. The chain employs TRBV7-2 and TRBJ1-2; maybe TRBD1 (5 bases). CDR3 size: 14 residues. The germline V gene encodes CDR1 SGHTA and CDR2 FQGNSA. Between the trimmed V and J ends, which lost 3 bases and 4 bases, there was a span of 12 bases. The CDR3 coding sequence is TGTGCCAGCAGCTTGGGAGGGGATGGCTATGGCTACACCTTC. This encodes CASSLGGDGYGYTF.

This clonotype was seen repeatedly, ten times or more. The chain joins TRBV7-9 to TRBJ1-1; 7 bases agree with TRBD1. The CDR3 sequence is 15 residues long. CDR1 and CDR2 (germline): SEHNR, FQNEAQ (reference sequence). Germline trimming cut 5 bases from V and 1 base from J; bases unmatched to any gene: 7. The CDR3 is CASSQPGQPNTEAFF. The CDR3 DNA reads TGTGCCAGCAGCCAACCGGGACAGCCGAACACTGAAGCTTTCTTT.

This clonotype was recorded at least ten times. The rearrangement uses TRBV30 and TRBJ1-3, with D perhaps TRBD1 (5 bases). CDR1 GTSNPN and CDR2 SVGIG come from the germline V gene (reference sequence). The CDR3 sequence is 14 residues long. With 4 bases removed from V and 2 bases from J, the gap between germline ends came to 12 bases. CDR3 loop: CAWNAGVPGNTIYF. CDR3 DNA: TGTGCCTGGAATGCGGGGGTCCCTGGAAACACCATATATTTT.

The table lists this clonotype with many counts. The J gene is TRBJ2-7, the V gene TRBV6-5, with D perhaps TRBD2 (6 bases). Germline V gene lookup returns CDR1 MNHEY and CDR2 SVGAGI. V shed 0 bases and J shed 4 bases, with 13 bases lying between them. The CDR3 is 15 amino acids. The CDR3 protein is CASSYSGDFRYEQYF. CDR3 bases: TGTGCCAGCAGTTACTCGGGGGACTTCCGATACGAGCAGTACTTC.

This clonotype was observed many times. J is TRBJ2-3 and V is TRBV9, with 16 bases that match TRBD2. The V gene's germline CDR1 is SGDLS and CDR2 YYNGEE. Unmatched junction bases numbered 7, after V lost 3 bases and J lost 3 bases. This CDR3 is 18 amino acids long. The DNA for the CDR3 is TGTGCCAGCAGCGCCGGGACTAGCGGGGGGGTAAGGACAGATACGCAGTATTTT. This gives the protein CASSAGTSGGVRTDTQYF.

V gene TRBV18 combines with J gene TRBJ2-5; D might be TRBD2 (5 bases). Germline-derived CDR1 and CDR2 are KGHSH and LQKENI. Trimming took 1 base from V and 2 from J, leaving 11 bases between them. This CDR3 is built from 15 residues. In DNA form, the CDR3 reads TGTGCCAGCTCACCACAAAAGGGAGAACAAGAGACCCAGTACTTC. Translation gives CASSPQKGEQETQYF.

The table lists this clonotype with many counts. The chain has TRBV12-3 or TRBV12-4 and TRBJ1-2; TRBD1 agrees at 9 bases. The CDR3 totals 16 residues. J gave up 8 bases and V 6 bases, and 16 bases lay outside the gene matches. The CDR3 region has the DNA TGTGCCAGCAGCCTTACAGGGGGCTCCTCGAATTACGGCTACACCTTC. Translated: CASSLTGGSSNYGYTF.

This clonotype was observed at least ten times. The chain combines TRBV10-3 with TRBJ1-2, with D unclear. V lost 8 bases and J 2 bases, leaving 12 bases between the germline ends. This CDR3 spans 13 amino acids. The germline CDR1 and CDR2 sequences are ENHRY and SYGVKD. The CDR3 DNA follows: TGTGCCATCGGGCCGAACCCAAACTATGGCTACACCTTC. This encodes CAIGPNPNYGYTF.

The table lists this clonotype with many counts. The V call is TRBV5-1, the J call TRBJ2-7; D is uncertain. CDR1 SGHRS and CDR2 YFSETQ come from the germline V gene. The germline V and J ends were trimmed by 2 bases and 0 bases, with 12 bases remaining between them. CDR3 length: 15 amino acids. DNA for the CDR3: TGCGCCAGCAGCTTTGGGCAGTTAAGCTCCTACGAGCAGTACTTC. It codes for CASSFGQLSSYEQYF.

V usage is TRBV12-3 or TRBV12-4 and J usage is TRBJ2-1; 10 bases agree with TRBD2. CDR3 length: 15 residues. With V trimmed by 3 bases and J by 10 bases, 9 bases remained unmatched. CDR3 bases: TGTGCCAGCAGTTTGGTGATAGCGGGGGGCCGAGAGCAGTTCTTC. The encoded protein is CASSLVIAGGREQFF.

This clonotype has at least ten counts. This chain connects TRBV7-8 to TRBJ2-1; 11 nucleotides line up with TRBD2. CDR3 size: 17 residues. From germline, CDR1 is SGHVS and CDR2 FQNEAQ. V was pared by 1 base and J by 8 bases, with 10 bases of the junction left unmatched. The CDR3 loop is CASSLDSLAGGLHEQFF. The CDR3 DNA follows: TGTGCCAGCAGCTTAGACTCCCTAGCGGGGGGTCTACATGAGCAGTTCTTC. Full variable domain (missing parts from reference TRBV7-8 and TRBJ2-1): GAGVSQSPRYKVAKRGQDVALRCDPISGHVSLFWYQQALGQGPEFLTYFQNEAQLDKSGLPSDRFFAERPEGSVSTLKIQRTQQEDSAVYLCASSLDSLAGGLHEQFFGPGTRLTVL.

This clonotype was recorded at least ten times. The gene calls are TRBV10-1 and TRBJ2-1, with 10 bases lining up with TRBD2. Looked up from germline, CDR1 is WNHNN and CDR2 is SYGVQD (reference sequence). V trimming: 5 bases; J trimming: 4 bases; junction bases outside the gene matches: 11. There are 17 residues in the CDR3. In nucleotides, the CDR3 is TGCGCCAGCAGTAAAACTTCAGCGGGGGGGCCGTACAATGAGCAGTTCTTC. Translating gives CASSKTSAGGPYNEQFF.